Listed below are T cell receptor beta chains from one sample, sequenced in a study of T cells expressing NK-cell markers. Reanalyzing the 5' RACE reads, TCRdb keeps one entry per CDR3 protein, without DNA. The sample totals 350,000 to 500,000 distinct CDR3 sequences. The sample consisted of blood T cells: a sorted CD56 or NKG2C T cell subset, CD4+ or CD8+ T cells, or bulk PBMC T cells (not recorded which). These receptors all come from a woman between 18 and 70 years old in good health. Each CDR3 is given with its conserved first and last residue.

V gene: TRBV24-1; J gene: TRBJ2-1; CDR3 length: 13; CDR3 protein: CATSEWPYNEQFF
V gene: TRBV12-3/TRBV12-4; J gene: TRBJ2-3; CDR3 length: 15; CDR3 protein: CASSPGTFGADTQYF
V gene: TRBV15; J gene: TRBJ2-3; CDR3 length: 17; CDR3 protein: CATSSPLGGIGLDTQYF
V gene: TRBV11-2; J gene: TRBJ1-3; CDR3 length: 12; CDR3 protein: CASSPAGNTIYF
V gene: TRBV29-1; J gene: TRBJ2-7; CDR3 length: 14; CDR3 protein: CSVEDPKGGYEQYF
V gene: TRBV11-2; J gene: TRBJ2-7; CDR3 length: 12; CDR3 protein: CASSLEEYEQYF
V gene: TRBV15; J gene: TRBJ2-2; CDR3 length: 16; CDR3 protein: CATSRDRRQHTGELFF
V gene: TRBV29-1; J gene: TRBJ2-1; CDR3 length: 13; CDR3 protein: CSVEDAPGLFQFF
V gene: TRBV6-1; J gene: TRBJ1-2; CDR3 length: 13; CDR3 protein: CASSPDRDDGYTF
V gene: TRBV19; J gene: TRBJ2-7; CDR3 length: 13; CDR3 protein: CASTPGGGEEQYF
V gene: TRBV30; J gene: TRBJ1-2; CDR3 length: 12; CDR3 protein: CAWMTGGRGYTF
V gene: TRBV18; J gene: TRBJ2-5; CDR3 length: 14; CDR3 protein: CASSPPIVGETQYF
V gene: TRBV7-2; J gene: TRBJ2-7; CDR3 length: 14; CDR3 protein: CASSSDRTFGQQYF
V gene: TRBV9; J gene: TRBJ2-1; CDR3 length: 15; CDR3 protein: CASSETSGRGNEQFF
V gene: TRBV20-1; J gene: TRBJ2-7; CDR3 length: 13; CDR3 protein: CSASTSLSYEQYF
V gene: TRBV10-3; J gene: TRBJ1-4; CDR3 length: 15; CDR3 protein: CAVSRAGQGVEKLFF
V gene: TRBV12-3/TRBV12-4; J gene: TRBJ1-5; CDR3 length: 12; CDR3 protein: CASSLVVGPQHF
V gene: TRBV29-1; J gene: TRBJ2-2; CDR3 length: 13; CDR3 protein: CSVEGENTGELFF
V gene: TRBV12-3/TRBV12-4; J gene: TRBJ1-5; CDR3 length: 16; CDR3 protein: CASSLGQDYYNQPQHF
V gene: TRBV7-2; J gene: TRBJ1-4; CDR3 length: 17; CDR3 protein: CASSPSPHRSGTEKLFF
V gene: TRBV12-3/TRBV12-4; J gene: TRBJ2-2; CDR3 length: 14; CDR3 protein: CASSFQGRTGELFF
V gene: TRBV29-1; J gene: TRBJ1-5; CDR3 length: 14; CDR3 protein: CSVRDRGAFQPQHF
V gene: TRBV28; J gene: TRBJ2-7; CDR3 length: 11; CDR3 protein: CASHSVFEQYF
V gene: TRBV12-3/TRBV12-4; J gene: TRBJ1-1; CDR3 length: 14; CDR3 protein: CASSSHRENTEAFF
V gene: TRBV30; J gene: TRBJ2-4; CDR3 length: 18; CDR3 protein: CAWGLSPGPQRAKNIQYF
V gene: TRBV9; J gene: TRBJ2-5; CDR3 length: 13; CDR3 protein: CASSPRHRETQYF
V gene: TRBV20-1; J gene: TRBJ2-5; CDR3 length: 12; CDR3 protein: CSASRGQETQYF
V gene: TRBV20-1; J gene: TRBJ2-1; CDR3 length: 11; CDR3 protein: CSARPTSEQFF
V gene: TRBV3-1; J gene: TRBJ2-2; CDR3 length: 14; CDR3 protein: CASSQGRAIGELFF
V gene: TRBV12-3/TRBV12-4; J gene: TRBJ1-2; CDR3 length: 18; CDR3 protein: CASKPGGGQGAPPWGYTF
V gene: TRBV20-1; J gene: TRBJ1-2; CDR3 length: 11; CDR3 protein: CSAMSGNGYTF
V gene: TRBV29-1; J gene: TRBJ1-1; CDR3 length: 12; CDR3 protein: CSGRQLNTEAFF
V gene: TRBV5-4; J gene: TRBJ1-2; CDR3 length: 19; CDR3 protein: CASSLEVSPFRTIDGGYTF
V gene: TRBV9; J gene: TRBJ2-5; CDR3 length: 17; CDR3 protein: CASSVAGRGRFSETQYF
V gene: TRBV4-3; J gene: TRBJ2-1; CDR3 length: 15; CDR3 protein: CASSQLAGGVNEQFF
V gene: TRBV20-1; J gene: TRBJ1-2; CDR3 length: 15; CDR3 protein: CSARERGQGARGYTF
V gene: TRBV7-8; J gene: TRBJ1-1; CDR3 length: 15; CDR3 protein: CASSLALLTDTEAFF
V gene: TRBV28; J gene: TRBJ2-7; CDR3 length: 15; CDR3 protein: CASSTPGRRPYEQYF
V gene: TRBV6-1; J gene: TRBJ1-2; CDR3 length: 14; CDR3 protein: CASSPSGVYYGYTF
V gene: TRBV12-3/TRBV12-4; J gene: TRBJ1-5; CDR3 length: 13; CDR3 protein: CASSGREYQPQHF
V gene: TRBV11-2; J gene: TRBJ2-1; CDR3 length: 20; CDR3 protein: CASSSPLAGESGGVYNEQFF
V gene: TRBV15; J gene: TRBJ2-1; CDR3 length: 17; CDR3 protein: CATSRERFTGSYNEQFF
V gene: TRBV6-5; J gene: TRBJ2-7; CDR3 length: 14; CDR3 protein: CASSYSSGAYEQYF
V gene: TRBV5-1; J gene: TRBJ2-5; CDR3 length: 16; CDR3 protein: CASSLGSRGGQETQYF
V gene: TRBV4-2; J gene: TRBJ1-4; CDR3 length: 15; CDR3 protein: CASSTSQASNEKLFF
V gene: TRBV6-2/TRBV6-3; J gene: TRBJ2-7; CDR3 length: 17; CDR3 protein: CASREELYRDKEPEQYF
V gene: TRBV7-2; J gene: TRBJ1-3; CDR3 length: 15; CDR3 protein: CASSEGQSSGNTIYF
V gene: TRBV9; J gene: TRBJ2-5; CDR3 length: 15; CDR3 protein: CASSERDFNSETQYF
V gene: TRBV5-4; J gene: TRBJ2-7; CDR3 length: 11; CDR3 protein: CASRGRDEQYF
V gene: TRBV18; J gene: TRBJ2-7; CDR3 length: 13; CDR3 protein: CASSEGQLGEQYF